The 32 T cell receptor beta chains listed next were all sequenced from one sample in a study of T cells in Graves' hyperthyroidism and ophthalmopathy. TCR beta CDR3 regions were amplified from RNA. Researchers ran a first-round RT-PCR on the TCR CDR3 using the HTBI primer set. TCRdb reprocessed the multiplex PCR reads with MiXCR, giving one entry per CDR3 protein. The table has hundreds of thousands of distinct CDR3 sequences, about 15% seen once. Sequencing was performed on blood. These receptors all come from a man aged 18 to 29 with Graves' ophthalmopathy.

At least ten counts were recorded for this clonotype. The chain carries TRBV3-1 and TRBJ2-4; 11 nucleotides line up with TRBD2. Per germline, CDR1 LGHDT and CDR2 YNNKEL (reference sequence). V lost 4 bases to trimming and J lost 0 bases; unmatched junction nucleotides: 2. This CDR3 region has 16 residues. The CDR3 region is CASSRGLAGAKNIQYF. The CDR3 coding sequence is TGTGCCAGCAGCCGCGGACTAGCGGGAGCCAAAAACATTCAGTACTTC.

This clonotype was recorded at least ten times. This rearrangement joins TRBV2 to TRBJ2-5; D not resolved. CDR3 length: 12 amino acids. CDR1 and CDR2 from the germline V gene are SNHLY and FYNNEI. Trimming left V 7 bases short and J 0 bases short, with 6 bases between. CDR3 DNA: TGTGCCAGCACGGAGTACCAAGAGACCCAGTACTTC. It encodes CASTEYQETQYF. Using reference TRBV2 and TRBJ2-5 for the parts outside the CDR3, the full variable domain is EPEVTQTPSHQVTQMGQEVILRCVPISNHLYFYWYRQILGQKVEFLVSFYNNEISEKSEIFDDQFSVERPDGSNFTLKIRSTKLEDSAMYFCASTEYQETQYFGPGTRLLVL.

DNA for the CDR3: TGTGCCAGCAGCGTCCATCTAGCGGGAGGGATCTCCTACGAGCAGTACTTC. Amino acids: CASSVHLAGGISYEQYF. V gene TRBV11-1 combines with J gene TRBJ2-7; 12 bases agree with TRBD2. Germline V lookup: CDR1 SGHAT, CDR2 FQDESV (reference sequence). J was trimmed by 0 bases and V by 5 bases; bases with no gene match: 8. This CDR3 contains 17 residues.

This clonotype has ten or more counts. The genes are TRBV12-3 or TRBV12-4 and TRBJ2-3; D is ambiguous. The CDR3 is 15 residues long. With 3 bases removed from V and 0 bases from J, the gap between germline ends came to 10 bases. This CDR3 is CASSFGLASTDTQYF. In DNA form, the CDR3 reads TGTGCCAGCAGTTTTGGTCTTGCTAGCACAGATACGCAGTATTTT.

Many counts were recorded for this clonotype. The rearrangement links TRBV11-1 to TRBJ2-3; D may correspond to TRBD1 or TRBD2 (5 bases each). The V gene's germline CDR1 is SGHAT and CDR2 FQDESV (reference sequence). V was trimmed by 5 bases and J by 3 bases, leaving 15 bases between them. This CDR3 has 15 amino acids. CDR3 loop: CASSPRGGTTDTQYF. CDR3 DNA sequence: TGTGCCAGCAGCCCGAGGGGCGGAACGACAGATACGCAGTATTTT.

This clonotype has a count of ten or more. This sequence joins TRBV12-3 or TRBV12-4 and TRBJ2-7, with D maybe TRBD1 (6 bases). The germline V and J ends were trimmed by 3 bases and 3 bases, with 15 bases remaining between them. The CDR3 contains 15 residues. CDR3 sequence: CASSFDQGKSYEQYF. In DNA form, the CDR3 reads TGTGCCAGCAGTTTTGATCAGGGGAAGAGCTACGAGCAGTACTTC.

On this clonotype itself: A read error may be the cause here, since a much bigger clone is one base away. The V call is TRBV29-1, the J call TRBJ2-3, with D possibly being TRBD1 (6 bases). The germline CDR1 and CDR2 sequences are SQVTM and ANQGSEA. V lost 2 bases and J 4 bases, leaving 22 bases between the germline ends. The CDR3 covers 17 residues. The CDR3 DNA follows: TGCAGCGTTGAATTATGGGGCGGCAGGGGTACCGCAGATACGCAGTATTTT. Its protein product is CSVELWGGRGTADTQYF.

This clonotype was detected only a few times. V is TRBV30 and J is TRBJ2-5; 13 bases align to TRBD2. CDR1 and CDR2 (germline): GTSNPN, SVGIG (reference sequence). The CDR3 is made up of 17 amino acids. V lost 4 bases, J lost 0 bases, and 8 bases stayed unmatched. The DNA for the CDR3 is TGTGCCTGGATCTCCGGGACTAGCGGGGAGTACCAAGAGACCCAGTACTTC. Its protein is CAWISGTSGEYQETQYF.

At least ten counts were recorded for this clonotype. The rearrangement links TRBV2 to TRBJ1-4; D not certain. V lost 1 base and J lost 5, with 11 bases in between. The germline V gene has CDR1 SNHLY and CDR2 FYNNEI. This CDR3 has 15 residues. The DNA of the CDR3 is TGTGCCAGCAGTGAAGGCACGAAGACGAATGAAAAACTGTTTTTT. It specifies CASSEGTKTNEKLFF. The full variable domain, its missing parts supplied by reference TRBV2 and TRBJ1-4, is EPEVTQTPSHQVTQMGQEVILRCVPISNHLYFYWYRQILGQKVEFLVSFYNNEISEKSEIFDDQFSVERPDGSNFTLKIRSTKLEDSAMYFCASSEGTKTNEKLFFGSGTQLSVL.

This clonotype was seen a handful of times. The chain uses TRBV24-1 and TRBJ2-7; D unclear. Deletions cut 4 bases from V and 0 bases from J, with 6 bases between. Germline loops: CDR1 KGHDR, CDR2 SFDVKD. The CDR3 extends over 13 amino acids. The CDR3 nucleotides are TGTGCCACCAGTGAGGGCAGCTCCTACGAGCAGTACTTC. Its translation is CATSEGSSYEQYF.

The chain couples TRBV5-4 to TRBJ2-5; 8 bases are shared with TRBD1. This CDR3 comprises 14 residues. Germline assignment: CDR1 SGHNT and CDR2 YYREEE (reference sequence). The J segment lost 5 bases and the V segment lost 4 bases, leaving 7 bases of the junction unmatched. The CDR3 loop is CASSPGTGWETQYF. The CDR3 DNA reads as TGTGCCAGCAGCCCCGGGACAGGCTGGGAGACCCAGTACTTC.

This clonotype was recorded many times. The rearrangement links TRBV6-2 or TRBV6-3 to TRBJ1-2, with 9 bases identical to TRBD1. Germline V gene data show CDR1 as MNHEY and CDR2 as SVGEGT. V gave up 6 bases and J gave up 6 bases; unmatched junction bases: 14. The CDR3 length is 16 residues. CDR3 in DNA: TGTGCCAGCAGCTACCGCGGGACAGGGAACCCCAATGGCTACACCTTC. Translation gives CASSYRGTGNPNGYTF.

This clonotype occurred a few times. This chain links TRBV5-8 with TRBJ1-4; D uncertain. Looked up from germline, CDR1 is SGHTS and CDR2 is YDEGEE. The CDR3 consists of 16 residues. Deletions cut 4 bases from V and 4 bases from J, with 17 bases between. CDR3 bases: TGTGCCAGCAGCAGGGATCGGTGGGGAGGTAATGAAAAACTGTTTTTT. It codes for CASSRDRWGGNEKLFF. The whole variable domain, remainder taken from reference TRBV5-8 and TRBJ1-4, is EAGVTQSPTHLIKTRGQQATLRCSPISGHTSVYWYQQALGLGLQFLLWYDEGEERNRGNFPPRFSGRQFPNYSSELNVNALELEDSALYLCASSRDRWGGNEKLFFGSGTQLSVL.

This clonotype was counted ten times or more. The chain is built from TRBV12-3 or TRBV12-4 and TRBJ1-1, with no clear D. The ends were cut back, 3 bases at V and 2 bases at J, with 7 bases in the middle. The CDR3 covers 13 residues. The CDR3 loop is CASSFNSNTEAFF. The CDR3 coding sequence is TGTGCCAGCAGTTTCAACTCTAACACTGAAGCTTTCTTT.

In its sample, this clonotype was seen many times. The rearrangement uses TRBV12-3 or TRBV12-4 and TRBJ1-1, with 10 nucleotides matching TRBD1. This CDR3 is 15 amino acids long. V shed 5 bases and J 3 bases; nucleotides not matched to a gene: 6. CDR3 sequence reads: CASSDRGRWDTEAFF. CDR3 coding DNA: TGTGCCAGCAGTGACAGGGGGCGGTGGGACACTGAAGCTTTCTTT.

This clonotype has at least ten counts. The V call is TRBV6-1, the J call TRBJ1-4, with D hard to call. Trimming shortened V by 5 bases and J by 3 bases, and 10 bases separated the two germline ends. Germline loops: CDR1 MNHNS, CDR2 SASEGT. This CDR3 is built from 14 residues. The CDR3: CASSQQLANEKLFF. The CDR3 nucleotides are TGTGCCAGCAGTCAACAGCTAGCTAATGAAAAACTGTTTTTT.

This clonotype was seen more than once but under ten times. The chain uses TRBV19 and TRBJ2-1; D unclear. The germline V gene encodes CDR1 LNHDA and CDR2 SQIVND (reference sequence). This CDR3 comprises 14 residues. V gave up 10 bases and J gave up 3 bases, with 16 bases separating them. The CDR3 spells CATAWVGLYNEQFF. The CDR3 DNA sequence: TGTGCCACAGCATGGGTAGGGCTCTACAATGAGCAGTTCTTC.

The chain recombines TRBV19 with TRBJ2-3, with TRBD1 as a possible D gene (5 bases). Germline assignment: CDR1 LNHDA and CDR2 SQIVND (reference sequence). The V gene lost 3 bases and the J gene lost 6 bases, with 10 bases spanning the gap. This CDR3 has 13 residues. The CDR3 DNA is TGTGCCAGTAGTATGGGGCCTAGGGATACGCAGTATTTT. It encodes CASSMGPRDTQYF.

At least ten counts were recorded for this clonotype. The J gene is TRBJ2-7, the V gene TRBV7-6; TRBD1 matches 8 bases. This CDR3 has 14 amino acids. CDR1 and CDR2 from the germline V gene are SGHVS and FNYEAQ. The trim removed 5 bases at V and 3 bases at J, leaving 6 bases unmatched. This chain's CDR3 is CASSSRDRFYEQYF. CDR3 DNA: TGTGCCAGCAGCAGCCGGGACAGGTTCTACGAGCAGTACTTC.

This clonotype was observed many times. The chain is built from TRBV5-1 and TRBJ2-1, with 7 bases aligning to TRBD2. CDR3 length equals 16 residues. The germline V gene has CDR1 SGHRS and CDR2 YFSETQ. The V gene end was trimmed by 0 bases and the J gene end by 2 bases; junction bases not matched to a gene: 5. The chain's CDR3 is CASSLVSSGTYNEQFF. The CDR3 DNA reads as TGCGCCAGCAGCTTGGTATCCAGCGGGACCTACAATGAGCAGTTCTTC.

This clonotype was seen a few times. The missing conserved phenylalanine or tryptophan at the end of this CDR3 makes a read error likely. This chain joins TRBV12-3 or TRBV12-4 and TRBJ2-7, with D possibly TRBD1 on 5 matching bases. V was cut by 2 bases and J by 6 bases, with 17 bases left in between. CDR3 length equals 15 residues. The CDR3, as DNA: TGTGCCAGCAGTTTAAGGGGCAGTTTCTCGCGCGAGCAGTACCTC. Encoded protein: CASSLRGSFSREQYL.

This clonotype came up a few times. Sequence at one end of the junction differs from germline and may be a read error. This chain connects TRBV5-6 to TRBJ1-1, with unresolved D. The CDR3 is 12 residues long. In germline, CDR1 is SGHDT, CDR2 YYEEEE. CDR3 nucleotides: TGTGCCAGCACCTTGATGAACACTGAAGCTTTCTTT. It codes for CASTLMNTEAFF.

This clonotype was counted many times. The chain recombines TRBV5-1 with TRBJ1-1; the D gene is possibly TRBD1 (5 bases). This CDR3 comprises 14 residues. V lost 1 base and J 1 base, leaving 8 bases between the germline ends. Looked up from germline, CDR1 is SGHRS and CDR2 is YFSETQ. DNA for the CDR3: TGCGCCAGCAGCTTGCCCAGGGAGAACACTGAAGCTTTCTTT. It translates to CASSLPRENTEAFF. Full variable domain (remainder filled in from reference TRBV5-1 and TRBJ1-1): KAGVTQTPRYLIKTRGQQVTLSCSPISGHRSVSWYQQTPGQGLQFLFEYFSETQRNKGNFPGRFSGRQFSNSRSEMNVSTLELGDSALYLCASSLPRENTEAFFGQGTRLTVV.

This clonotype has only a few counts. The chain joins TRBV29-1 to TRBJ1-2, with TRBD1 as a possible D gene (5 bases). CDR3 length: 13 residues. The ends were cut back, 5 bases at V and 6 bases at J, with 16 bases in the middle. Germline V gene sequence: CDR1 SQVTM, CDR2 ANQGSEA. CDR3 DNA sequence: TGCAGCGTTCCCAGGGCTAGGTTCGATGGCTACACCTTC. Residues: CSVPRARFDGYTF.

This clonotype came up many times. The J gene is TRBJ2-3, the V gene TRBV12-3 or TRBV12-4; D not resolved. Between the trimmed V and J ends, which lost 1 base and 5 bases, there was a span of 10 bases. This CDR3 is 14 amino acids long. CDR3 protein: CASSLGLVGDTQYF. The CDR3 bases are TGTGCCAGCAGTTTAGGTCTAGTTGGAGATACGCAGTATTTT.

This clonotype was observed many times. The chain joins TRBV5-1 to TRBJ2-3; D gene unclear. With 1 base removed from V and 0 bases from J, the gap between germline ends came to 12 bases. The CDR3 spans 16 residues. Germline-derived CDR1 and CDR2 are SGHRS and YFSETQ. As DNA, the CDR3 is TGCGCCAGCAGCTTGTTCTCCGATCCTAGCACAGATACGCAGTATTTT. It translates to CASSLFSDPSTDTQYF.

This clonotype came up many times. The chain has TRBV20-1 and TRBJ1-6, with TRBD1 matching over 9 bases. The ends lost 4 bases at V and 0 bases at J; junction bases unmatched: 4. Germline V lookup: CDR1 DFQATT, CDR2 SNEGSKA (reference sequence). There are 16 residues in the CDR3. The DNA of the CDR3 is TGCAGTGCTAAGACAGGGGGGGACTCCTATAATTCACCCCTCCACTTT. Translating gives CSAKTGGDSYNSPLHF.

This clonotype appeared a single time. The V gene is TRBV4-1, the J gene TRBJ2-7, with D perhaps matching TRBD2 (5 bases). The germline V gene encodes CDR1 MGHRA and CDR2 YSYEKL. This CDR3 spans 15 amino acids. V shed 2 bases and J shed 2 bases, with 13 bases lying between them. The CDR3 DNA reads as TGCGCCAGCAGCCAACGGGGAAGCGAGACCTACGAGCAGTACTTC. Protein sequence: CASSQRGSETYEQYF.

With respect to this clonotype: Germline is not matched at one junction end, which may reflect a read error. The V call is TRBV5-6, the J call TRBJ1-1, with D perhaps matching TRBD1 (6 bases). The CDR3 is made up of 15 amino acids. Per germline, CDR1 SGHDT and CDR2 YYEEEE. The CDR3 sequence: CAGSGPEDSNTEAFF. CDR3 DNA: TGTGCCGGCAGCGGACCAGAGGACAGCAACACTGAAGCTTTCTTT.

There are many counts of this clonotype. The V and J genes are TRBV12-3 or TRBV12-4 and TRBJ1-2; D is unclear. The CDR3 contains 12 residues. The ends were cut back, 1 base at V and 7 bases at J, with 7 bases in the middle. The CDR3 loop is CASSLGVGGYTF. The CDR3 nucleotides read TGTGCCAGCAGTTTAGGTGTGGGTGGCTACACCTTC.

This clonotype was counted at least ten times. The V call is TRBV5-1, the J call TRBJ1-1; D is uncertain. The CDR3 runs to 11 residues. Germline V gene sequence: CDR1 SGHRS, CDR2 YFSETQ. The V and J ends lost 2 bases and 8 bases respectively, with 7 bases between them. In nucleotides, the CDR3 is TGCGCCAGCAGCTTCAACGCCGAAGCTTTCTTT. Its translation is CASSFNAEAFF.

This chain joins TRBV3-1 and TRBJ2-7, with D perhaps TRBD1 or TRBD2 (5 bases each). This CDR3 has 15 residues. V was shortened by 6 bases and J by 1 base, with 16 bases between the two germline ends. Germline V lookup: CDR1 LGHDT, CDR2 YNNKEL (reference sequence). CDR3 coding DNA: TGTGCCAGCAGTGTGGGGCGGGTCCTATCCTACGAGCAGTACTTC. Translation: CASSVGRVLSYEQYF.